These 5 T cell receptor beta chains were sequenced from one sample in a study of post-analysis software for immune sequencing data. Libraries were made from TCR beta cDNA, and they carried unique molecular identifiers. TCRdb redid the calling of the PCR reads with MiXCR, one entry per CDR3 protein. The table has about 620,000 distinct CDR3 sequences, roughly 47% seen once. Findings of the study overall: Patients had higher frequencies than controls of a few TRBV segments, including TRBV5-6, TRBV5-1 and TRBV20-1.

No antigen has been assigned to these receptors. Sequenced sample: blood. The receptors here all came from a girl between 5 and 17 years old with multiple sclerosis.

J is TRBJ2-7 and V is TRBV20-1, with 11 nucleotides matching TRBD2. V dropped 0 bases and J dropped 0; count of bases not matched to a gene: 4. The CDR3 consists of 16 residues. In germline, CDR1 is DFQATT, CDR2 SNEGSKA (reference sequence). The CDR3 spells CSARDLGLADSYEQYF. CDR3 sequence (DNA): TGCAGTGCTAGAGACTTGGGACTAGCGGACTCCTACGAGCAGTACTTC.

This chain joins TRBV6-5 and TRBJ2-7, with D hard to call. Trimming cost V 0 bases and J 3 bases, with 6 bases left between them. The CDR3 consists of 13 residues. In germline, CDR1 is MNHEY, CDR2 SVGAGI. The CDR3 loop reads CASSYSGDYEQYF. The DNA for the CDR3 is TGTGCCAGCAGTTACTCTGGAGACTACGAGCAGTACTTC.

This clonotype appeared a few times. The rearrangement links TRBV12-3 or TRBV12-4 to TRBJ2-1, with TRBD2 identical over 9 bases. V trimming: 6 bases; J trimming: 7 bases; junction bases outside the gene matches: 10. The CDR3 is 15 residues long. CDR3 residues: CASSPMAGGFNEQFF. For the CDR3, the DNA is TGTGCCAGCAGCCCCATGGCGGGAGGGTTTAATGAGCAGTTCTTC.

V is TRBV12-3 or TRBV12-4 and J is TRBJ1-1, with a possible D match to TRBD1 (5 bases). There are 16 residues in the CDR3. Trimming took off 2 bases at V and 4 bases at J, with 17 bases between the two ends. The CDR3 region is CASSLPFDGGRTEAFF. The CDR3 coding sequence is TGTGCCAGCAGTTTACCCTTCGACGGGGGACGCACTGAAGCTTTCTTT.

This chain uses TRBV12-5 with TRBJ1-2; D might be TRBD1 (6 bases). CDR3 length: 13 amino acids. V was clipped by 4 bases and J by 5 bases, with 11 bases between them. Per the germline V gene, CDR1 is LGHNT and CDR2 is FRNRAP. The CDR3 nucleotides are TGTGCTAGTGGTTCGGACAGACATTATGGCTACACCTTC. The encoded protein is CASGSDRHYGYTF.